The sample holds many counts of the clone carrying this T cell receptor beta chain. One entry per CDR3 protein results from TCRdb running MiXCR on the RT-PCR reads. The sample lists about 680,000 distinct CDR3 sequences, more than 13% seen once, with 3% to 4.5% in the top ten. Germline CDR1 is DFQATT and CDR2 is SNEGSKA (reference sequence). Trimming removed 6 bases from V and 4 bases from J, with 12 bases in between. CDR3 size: 12 residues. The rearrangement uses TRBV20-1 and TRBJ1-1, with unresolved D. This TCR was recovered from a female donor in good health, serving as a healthy control. The sample was memory CD4+ T cells from blood. CDR3 region: CSAGRGSTEAFF. The CDR3 DNA is TGCAGTGCCGGTCGAGGGAGCACTGAAGCTTTCTTT.